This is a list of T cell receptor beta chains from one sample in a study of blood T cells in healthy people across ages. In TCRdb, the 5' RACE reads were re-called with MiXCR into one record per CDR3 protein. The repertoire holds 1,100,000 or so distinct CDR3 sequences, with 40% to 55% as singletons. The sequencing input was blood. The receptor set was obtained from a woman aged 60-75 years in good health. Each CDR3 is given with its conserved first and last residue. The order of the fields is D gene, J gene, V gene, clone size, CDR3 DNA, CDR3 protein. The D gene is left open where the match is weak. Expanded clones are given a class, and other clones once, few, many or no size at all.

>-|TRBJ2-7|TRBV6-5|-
TGTGCCAGCAGGTCCTTAGGGTACGAGCAGTACTTC
CASRSLGYEQYF
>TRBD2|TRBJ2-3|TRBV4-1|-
TGCGCCAGCAGCCAAGATCGGGGGGTTACGCAGTATTTT
CASSQDRGVTQYF
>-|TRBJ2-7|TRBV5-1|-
TGCGCCAGCAGCTTGGGGCAGGAGCCCTACGAGCAGTACTTC
CASSLGQEPYEQYF
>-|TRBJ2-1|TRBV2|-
TGTGCCAGCAGCTTTGCGGAGAGCTCCTACAATGAGCAGTTCTTC
CASSFAESSYNEQFF
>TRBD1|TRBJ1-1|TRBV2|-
TGTGCCAGCAGGGCGACAGGGCCAGCTTTCTTT
CASRATGPAFF
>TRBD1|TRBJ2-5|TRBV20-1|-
TGCAGTGCTAGGACCGGGACAGGGCAAGGGACCCAGTACTTC
CSARTGTGQGTQYF
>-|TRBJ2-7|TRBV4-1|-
TGCGCCAGCAGCCAAGTACACTCTCGACTGGGCGGGATTACCTACGAGCAGTACTTC
CASSQVHSRLGGITYEQYF
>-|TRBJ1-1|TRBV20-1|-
TGCAGTGCTGGGTATGGGACTGAAGCTTTCTTT
CSAGYGTEAFF
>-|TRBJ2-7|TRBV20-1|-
TGCAGTGCTATTGATTTAGGCGTACACTCCTACGAGCAGTACTTC
CSAIDLGVHSYEQYF
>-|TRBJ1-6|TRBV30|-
TGTGCCTGGAGTGAGGGGGACCAGCTCTATAATTCACCCCTCCACTTT
CAWSEGDQLYNSPLHF
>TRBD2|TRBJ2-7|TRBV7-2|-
TGTGCCAGCAGCCCGCGACTAGCGGGAGCCTTCGAGCAGTACTTC
CASSPRLAGAFEQYF
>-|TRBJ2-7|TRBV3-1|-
TGTGCCAGCAGCCGAGCCAGGGTTTCCTACGAGCAGTACTTC
CASSRARVSYEQYF
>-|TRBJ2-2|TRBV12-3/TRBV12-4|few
TGTGCCAGCGGAAAAGCCGGAGGCTACACCGGGGAGCTGTTTTTT
CASGKAGGYTGELFF
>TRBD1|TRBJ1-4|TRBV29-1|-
TGCAGCGTTGCCCCGGGGACAGGGCCTGAAAAACTGTTTTTT
CSVAPGTGPEKLFF
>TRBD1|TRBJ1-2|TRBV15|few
TGTGCCACCAGCAGATCCGGGACAGCCCTTCGCTACACCTTC
CATSRSGTALRYTF
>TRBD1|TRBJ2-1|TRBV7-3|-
TGTGCCAGCAGCTCCGGACAGGGGAAATACAATGAGCAGTTCTTC
CASSSGQGKYNEQFF
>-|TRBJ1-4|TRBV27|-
TGTGCCAGCAGTTTATTCCCCACAGCAACTAATGAAAAACTGTTTTTT
CASSLFPTATNEKLFF
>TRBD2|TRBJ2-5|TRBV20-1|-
TGCAGTGCTAGGCGGACTAGCGGTGAGACCCAGTACTTC
CSARRTSGETQYF
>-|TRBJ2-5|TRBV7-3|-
TGTGCCAGCAGCGCCACTGCCGGGGTGCAAGAGACCCAGTACTTC
CASSATAGVQETQYF
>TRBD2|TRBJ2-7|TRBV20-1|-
TGCAGTGCCCCAAAGACTAGCGGCCTCTACGAGCAGTACTTC
CSAPKTSGLYEQYF
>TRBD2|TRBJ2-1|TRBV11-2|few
TGTGCCAGCAGCCCCCGGAGCGGGAGTTTCAATGAGCAGTTCTTC
CASSPRSGSFNEQFF
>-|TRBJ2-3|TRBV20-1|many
TGCAGTGCTAGCCTCGAGGCCTCCACAGATACGCAGTATTTT
CSASLEASTDTQYF
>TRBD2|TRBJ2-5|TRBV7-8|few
TGTGCCAGCAGCTTAGGGACTAGCAGGGAGACCCAGTACTTC
CASSLGTSRETQYF
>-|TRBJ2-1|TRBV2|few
TGTGCCAGCAGTGAGAGTAGCGGAAAGTTCTTC
CASSESSGKFF
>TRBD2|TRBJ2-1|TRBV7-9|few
TGTGCCAGCAGCTCTAAAGGCCTAGCGGGAGCCAACTCCTACAATGAGCAGTTCTTC
CASSSKGLAGANSYNEQFF
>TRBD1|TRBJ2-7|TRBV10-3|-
TGTGCCATCAGTGCCCCGGGACAGGCCTACGAGCAGTACTTC
CAISAPGQAYEQYF
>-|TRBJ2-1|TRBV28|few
TGTGCCAGTCTTTTAGCGGCCGCCTCCTACAATGAGCAGTTCTTC
CASLLAAASYNEQFF
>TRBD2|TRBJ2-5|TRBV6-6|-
TGTGCCAGCAGAGCCCTGACTAGCGGTGCTCAGGTACAGACCCAGTACTTC
CASRALTSGAQVQTQYF
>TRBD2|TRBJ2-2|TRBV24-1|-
TGTGCCACCAGTCCCAGCGGGAGGAGTATCGGGGAGCTGTTTTTT
CATSPSGRSIGELFF
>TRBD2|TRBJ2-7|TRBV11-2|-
TGTGCCAGCAGCTTAGCTAGCGGACTTCCCTACGAGCAGTACTTC
CASSLASGLPYEQYF
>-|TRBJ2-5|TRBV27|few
TGTGCCAGCAGTACGTTCAGGGAGTCAGTGGAGACCCAGTACTTC
CASSTFRESVETQYF
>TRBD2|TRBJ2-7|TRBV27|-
TGTGCCAGCAGATCTTTGGAACTAGCGTACGAGCAGTACTTC
CASRSLELAYEQYF
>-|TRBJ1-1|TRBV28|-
TGTGCCAGCAGTTCCGAATTTGATACTGAAGCTTTCTTT
CASSSEFDTEAFF
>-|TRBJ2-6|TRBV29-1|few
TGCAGCGTTAAACTCTCTGGGGCCAACGTCCTGACTTTC
CSVKLSGANVLTF
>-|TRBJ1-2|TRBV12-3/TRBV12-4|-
TGTGCCAGCAGTTTTGGGCTTCATTCCCCTAACTATGGCTACACCTTC
CASSFGLHSPNYGYTF
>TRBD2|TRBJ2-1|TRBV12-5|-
TGTGCTAGTGGGGGGGCTGCGGGACTAGCGAGGAATGAGCAGTTCTTC
CASGGAAGLARNEQFF
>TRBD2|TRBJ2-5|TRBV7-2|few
TGTGCCAGCAGTTCCCCGCGGGGCGGGAGAGGTCAAGAGACCCAGTACTTC
CASSSPRGGRGQETQYF
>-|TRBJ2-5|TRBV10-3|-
TGTGCCATCAGCTTCCTTGGGACCCTCCGACTGGGGACCCAGTACTTC
CAISFLGTLRLGTQYF
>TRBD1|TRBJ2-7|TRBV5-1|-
TGCGCCAGCAGTCGCCGTCTCGGGACAGGGGACGAGCAGTACTTC
CASSRRLGTGDEQYF
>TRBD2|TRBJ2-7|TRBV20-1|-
TGCAGTGCTAGAGGACTAGCGGGAGGAACCTCCTACGAGCAGTACTTC
CSARGLAGGTSYEQYF
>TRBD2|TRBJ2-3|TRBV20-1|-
TGCAGTCGAGCGGGAGGAGGTGCAGATACGCAGTATTTT
CSRAGGGADTQYF
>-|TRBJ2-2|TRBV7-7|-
TGTGCCAGCAGCCCGGACTATTACACCGGGGAGCTGTTTTTT
CASSPDYYTGELFF
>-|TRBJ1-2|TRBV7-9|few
TGTGCCAGCAGCTCCCCGGGGGGGATTCTCTATGGCTACACCTTC
CASSSPGGILYGYTF